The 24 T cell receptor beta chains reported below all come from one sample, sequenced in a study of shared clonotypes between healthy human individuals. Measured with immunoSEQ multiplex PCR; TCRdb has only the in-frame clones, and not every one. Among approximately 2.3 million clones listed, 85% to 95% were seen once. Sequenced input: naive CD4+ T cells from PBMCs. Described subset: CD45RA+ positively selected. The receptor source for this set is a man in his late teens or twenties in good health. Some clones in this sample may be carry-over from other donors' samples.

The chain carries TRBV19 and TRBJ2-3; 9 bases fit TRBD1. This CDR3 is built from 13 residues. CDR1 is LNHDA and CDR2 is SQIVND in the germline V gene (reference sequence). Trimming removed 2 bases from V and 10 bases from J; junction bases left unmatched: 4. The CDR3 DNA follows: TGTGCCAGTAGTATACCGGGACAGGGCCCGCAGTATTTT. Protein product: CASSIPGQGPQYF.

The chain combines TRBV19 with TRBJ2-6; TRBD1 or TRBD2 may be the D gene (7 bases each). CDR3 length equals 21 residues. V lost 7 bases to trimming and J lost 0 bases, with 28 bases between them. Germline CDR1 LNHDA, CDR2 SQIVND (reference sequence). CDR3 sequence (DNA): TGTGCCAGTACCTCAGGGGGGGCAGGGACCATTTATAGCTCTGGGGCCAACGTCCTGACTTTC. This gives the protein CASTSGGAGTIYSSGANVLTF.

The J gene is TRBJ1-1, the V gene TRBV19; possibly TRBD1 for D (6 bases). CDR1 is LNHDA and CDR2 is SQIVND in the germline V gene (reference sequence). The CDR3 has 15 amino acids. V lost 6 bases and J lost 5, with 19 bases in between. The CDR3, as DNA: TGTGCCAGTAGCTCTGTAGGGGGGCGGAGAACTGAAGCTTTCTTT. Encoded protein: CASSSVGGRRTEAFF. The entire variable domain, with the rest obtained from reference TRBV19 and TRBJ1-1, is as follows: DGGITQSPKYLFRKEGQNVTLSCEQNLNHDAMYWYRQDPGQGLRLIYYSQIVNDFQKGDIAEGYSVSREKKESFPLTVTSAQKNPTAFYLCASSSVGGRRTEAFFGQGTRLTVV.

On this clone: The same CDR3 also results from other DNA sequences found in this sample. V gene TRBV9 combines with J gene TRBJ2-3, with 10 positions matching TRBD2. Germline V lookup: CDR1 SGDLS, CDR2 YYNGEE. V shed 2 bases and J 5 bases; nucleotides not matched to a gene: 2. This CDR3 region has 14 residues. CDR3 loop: CASSVASGRDTQYF. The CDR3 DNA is TGTGCCAGCAGCGTGGCTAGCGGGAGAGATACGCAGTATTTT.

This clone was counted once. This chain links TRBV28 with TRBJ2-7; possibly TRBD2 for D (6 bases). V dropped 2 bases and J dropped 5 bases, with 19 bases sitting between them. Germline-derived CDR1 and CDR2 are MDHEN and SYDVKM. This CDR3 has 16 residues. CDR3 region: CASSLVQRGRSDEQYF. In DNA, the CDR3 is TGTGCCAGCAGTTTAGTTCAACGAGGGAGGTCGGACGAGCAGTACTTC. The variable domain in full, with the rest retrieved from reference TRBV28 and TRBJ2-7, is DVKVTQSSRYLVKRTGEKVFLECVQDMDHENMFWYRQDPGLGLRLIYFSYDVKMKEKGDIPEGYSVSREKKERFSLILESASTNQTSMYLCASSLVQRGRSDEQYFGPGTRLTVT.

CDR3 residues: CATSRGDTPYNEQFF. The CDR3 DNA is TGTGCCACCTCCCGCGGGGACACCCCATACAATGAGCAGTTCTTC. The chain joins TRBV11-3 to TRBJ2-1; D could derive from TRBD1 or TRBD2 (6 bases each). In germline, CDR1 is SGHNT, CDR2 YENEEA. The CDR3 extends over 15 amino acids. The germline V and J ends were trimmed by 10 bases and 4 bases, with 20 bases remaining between them.

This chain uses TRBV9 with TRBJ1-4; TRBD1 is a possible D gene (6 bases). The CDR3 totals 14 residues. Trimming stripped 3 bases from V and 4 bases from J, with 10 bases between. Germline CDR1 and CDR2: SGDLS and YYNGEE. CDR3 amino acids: CASSDTGLNEKLFF. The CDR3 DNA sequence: TGTGCCAGCAGCGACACAGGGCTTAATGAAAAACTGTTTTTT.

The CDR3 bases are TGTGCCAGCAGTTTACCCGGGACTAGCGGCTACGAGCAGTACTTC. It codes for CASSLPGTSGYEQYF. The chain carries TRBV28 and TRBJ2-7; TRBD2 aligns across 11 bases. The CDR3 has 15 residues. Germline CDR1 MDHEN, CDR2 SYDVKM. Unmatched junction bases numbered 3, after V lost 2 bases and J lost 3 bases.

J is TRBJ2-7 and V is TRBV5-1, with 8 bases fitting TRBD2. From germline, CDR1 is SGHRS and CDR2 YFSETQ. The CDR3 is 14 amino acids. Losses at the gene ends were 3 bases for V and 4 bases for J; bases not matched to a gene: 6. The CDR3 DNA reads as TGCGCCAGCAGCTCGGGACTAGGGAGATACGAGCAGTACTTC. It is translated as CASSSGLGRYEQYF. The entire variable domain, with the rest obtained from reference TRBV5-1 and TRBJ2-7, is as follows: KAGVTQTPRYLIKTRGQQVTLSCSPISGHRSVSWYQQTPGQGLQFLFEYFSETQRNKGNFPGRFSGRQFSNSRSEMNVSTLELGDSALYLCASSSGLGRYEQYFGPGTRLTVT.

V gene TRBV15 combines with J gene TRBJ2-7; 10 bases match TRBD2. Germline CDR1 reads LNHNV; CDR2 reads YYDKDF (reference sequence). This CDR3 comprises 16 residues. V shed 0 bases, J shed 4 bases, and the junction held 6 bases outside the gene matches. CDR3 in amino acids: CATSRDRSGRAYEQYF. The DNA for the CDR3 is TGTGCCACCAGCAGAGATCGAAGCGGGAGGGCATACGAGCAGTACTTC. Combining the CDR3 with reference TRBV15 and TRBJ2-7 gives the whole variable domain DAMVIQNPRYQVTQFGKPVTLSCSQTLNHNVMYWYQQKSSQAPKLLFHYYDKDFNNEADTPDNFQSRRPNTSFCFLDIRSPGLGDTAMYLCATSRDRSGRAYEQYFGPGTRLTVT.

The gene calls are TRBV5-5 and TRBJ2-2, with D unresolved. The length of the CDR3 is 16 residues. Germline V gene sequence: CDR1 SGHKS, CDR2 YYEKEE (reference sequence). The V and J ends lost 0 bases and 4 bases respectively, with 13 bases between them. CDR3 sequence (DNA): TGTGCCAGCAGCTTGGAAGGAGCCCGAGTCACCGGGGAGCTGTTTTTT. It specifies CASSLEGARVTGELFF.

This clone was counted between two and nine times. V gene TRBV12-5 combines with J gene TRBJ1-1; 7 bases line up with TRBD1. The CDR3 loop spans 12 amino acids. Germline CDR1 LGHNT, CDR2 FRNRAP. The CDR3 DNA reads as TGTGCCCCGGGCAGACAGGGCACTGAAGCTTTCTTT. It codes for CAPGRQGTEAFF.

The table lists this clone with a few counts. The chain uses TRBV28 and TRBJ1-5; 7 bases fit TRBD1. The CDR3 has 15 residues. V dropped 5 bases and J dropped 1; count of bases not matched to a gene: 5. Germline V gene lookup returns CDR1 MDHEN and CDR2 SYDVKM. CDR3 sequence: CASSETGRSNQPQHF. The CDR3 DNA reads TGTGCCAGCAGTGAGACAGGGCGGAGCAATCAGCCCCAGCATTTT.

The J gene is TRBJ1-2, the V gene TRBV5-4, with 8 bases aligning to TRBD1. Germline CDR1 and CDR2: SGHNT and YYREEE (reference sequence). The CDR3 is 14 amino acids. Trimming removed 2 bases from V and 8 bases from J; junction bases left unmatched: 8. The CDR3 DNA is TGTGCCAGCAGCTTCGGTCAGGGGGCAAGGGGCTACACCTTC. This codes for CASSFGQGARGYTF.

CDR3 coding DNA: TGCGCCAGCAGCTCAGCCGACAGGGGAGCAACTAATGAAAAACTGTTTTTT. It translates to CASSSADRGATNEKLFF. V usage is TRBV5-1 and J usage is TRBJ1-4, with 8 bases matching TRBD1. Germline V gene sequence: CDR1 SGHRS, CDR2 YFSETQ. V lost 3 bases to trimming and J lost 0 bases; unmatched junction nucleotides: 7. This CDR3 spans 17 amino acids.

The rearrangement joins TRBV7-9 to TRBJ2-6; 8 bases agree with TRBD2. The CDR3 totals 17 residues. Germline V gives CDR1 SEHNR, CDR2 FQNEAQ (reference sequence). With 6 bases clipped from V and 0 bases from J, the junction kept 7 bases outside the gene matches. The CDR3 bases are TGTGCCAGCAGTTCCGCGGGAGGTGCCTCTGGGGCCAACGTCCTGACTTTC. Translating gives CASSSAGGASGANVLTF.

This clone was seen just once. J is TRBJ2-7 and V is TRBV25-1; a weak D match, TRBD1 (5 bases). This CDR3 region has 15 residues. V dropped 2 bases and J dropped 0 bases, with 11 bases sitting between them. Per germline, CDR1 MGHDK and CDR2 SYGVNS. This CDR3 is CASSEIKGFSYEQYF. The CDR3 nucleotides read TGTGCCAGCAGTGAAATCAAGGGGTTCTCCTACGAGCAGTACTTC.

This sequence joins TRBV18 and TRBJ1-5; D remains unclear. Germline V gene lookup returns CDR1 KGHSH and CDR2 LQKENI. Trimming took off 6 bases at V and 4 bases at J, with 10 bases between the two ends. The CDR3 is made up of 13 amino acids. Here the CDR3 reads CASSVALNQPQHF. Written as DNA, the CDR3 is TGTGCCAGCTCCGTGGCCTTAAATCAGCCCCAGCATTTT.

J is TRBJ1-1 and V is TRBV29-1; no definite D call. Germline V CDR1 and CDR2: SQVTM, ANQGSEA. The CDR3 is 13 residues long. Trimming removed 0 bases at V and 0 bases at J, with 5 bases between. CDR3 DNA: TGCAGCGTTGAAGACAGGATGAACACTGAAGCTTTCTTT. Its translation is CSVEDRMNTEAFF.

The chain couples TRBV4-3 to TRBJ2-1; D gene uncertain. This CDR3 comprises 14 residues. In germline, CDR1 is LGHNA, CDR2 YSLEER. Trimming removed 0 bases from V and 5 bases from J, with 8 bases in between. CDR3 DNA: TGCGCCAGCAGCCAAGACCCAGGACACAATGAGCAGTTCTTC. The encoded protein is CASSQDPGHNEQFF.

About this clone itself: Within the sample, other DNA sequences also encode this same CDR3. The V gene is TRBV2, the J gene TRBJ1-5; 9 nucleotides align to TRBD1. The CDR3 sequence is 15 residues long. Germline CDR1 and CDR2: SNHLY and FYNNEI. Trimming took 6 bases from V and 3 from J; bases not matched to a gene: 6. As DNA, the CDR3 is TGTGCCAGCAGCGCGGACAGGGGCTCCAATCAGCCCCAGCATTTT. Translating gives CASSADRGSNQPQHF.

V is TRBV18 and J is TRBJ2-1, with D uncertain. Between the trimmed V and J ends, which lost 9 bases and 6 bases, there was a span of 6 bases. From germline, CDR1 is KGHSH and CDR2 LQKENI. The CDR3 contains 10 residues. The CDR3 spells CASRSNEQFF. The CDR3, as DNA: TGTGCCAGTAGAAGCAATGAGCAGTTCTTC.

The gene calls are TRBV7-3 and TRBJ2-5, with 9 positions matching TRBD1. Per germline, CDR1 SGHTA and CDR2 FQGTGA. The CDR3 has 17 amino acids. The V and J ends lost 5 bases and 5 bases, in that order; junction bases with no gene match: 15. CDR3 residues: CASSLSGRTGAGETQYF. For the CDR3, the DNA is TGTGCCAGCAGCCTGTCCGGCCGGACAGGGGCGGGGGAGACCCAGTACTTC.

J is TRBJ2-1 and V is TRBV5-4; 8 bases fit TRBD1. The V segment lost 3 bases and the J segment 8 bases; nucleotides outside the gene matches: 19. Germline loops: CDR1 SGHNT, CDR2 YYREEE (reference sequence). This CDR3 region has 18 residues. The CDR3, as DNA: TGTGCCAGCAGCTCCCTCCAGGACAGGGATAATTGGGGCGATGAGCAGTTCTTC. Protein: CASSSLQDRDNWGDEQFF.